The T cell receptor (beta chain) described here comes from a study of control samples from healthy donors and cancer patients. There are 15 residues in the CDR3. Trimming removed 5 bases at V and 7 bases at J, with 18 bases between. The germline V gene has CDR1 SGHVS and CDR2 FQNEAQ. Profiled with immunoSEQ multiplex PCR; TCRdb holds only in-frame clones, not every one. Here the sample spans about 83,000 clones, roughly 91% being singletons. This clone turned up a few times. The sample consisted of blood. This TCR was sampled from a man aged 50-59 years in good health. The chain links TRBV7-8 to TRBJ1-5, with D maybe TRBD1 (6 bases). CDR3 nucleotides: TGTGCCAGCAGCGTAGGACAGAATGACGACCAGCCCCAGCATTTT. Protein: CASSVGQNDDQPQHF.